Reported below is one TCR beta chain. Its antigen is unknown. TCRdb reanalysed the reads using MiXCR and keeps one entry per CDR3 protein. Of more than 650,000 distinct CDR3 sequences listed, 35% are singletons. This sample is drawn from a study of T cell repertoires in cytomegalovirus infection. Study at large: Evidence of both CMV infection and a matching HLA type came from public TCR beta signatures.

General observations from the study: HLA-C-restricted CMV clonotypes gave the most frequent clonotype in two of eight donors. Carriers of CMV and the relevant HLA type were discriminated by public TCR beta frequency.

Germline lookup yields CDR1 MNHEY and CDR2 SVGAGI. This CDR3 has 14 amino acids. Trimming took 5 bases from V and 0 from J, leaving 10 bases between them. Input material: PBMCs. This rearrangement joins TRBV6-5 to TRBJ1-2, with D tentatively TRBD1 (6 bases). This receptor was obtained from a human donor in good health (CMV status not recorded). Some clones in this sample may be carry-over from other donors' samples. In DNA form, the CDR3 reads TGTGCCAGCAGTCGGGACACTCCTAACTATGGCTACACCTTC. Translated, it gives CASSRDTPNYGYTF.